Below, 20 T cell receptor beta chains from the same sample are listed, as sequenced in a study of CD8 T cells in Susac syndrome. Random-hexamer reverse transcription was applied to roughly 0.45 to 1 ug RNA. MiXCR, run by TCRdb on the immunoSEQ multiplex PCR reads, gives a single entry per CDR3 protein. The repertoire has fewer than 80,000 distinct CDR3 sequences, approximately 93% of them found once; the top ten carry about 0.52%. Input material: CD8+ T cells from PBMCs. These receptors came from a human donor with Susac syndrome.

V gene TRBV27 combines with J gene TRBJ1-1; TRBD1 might be the D (5 bases). The germline gives CDR1 MNHEY, CDR2 SMNVEV (reference sequence). The CDR3 is 15 residues long. V was trimmed by 6 bases and J by 3 bases, leaving 17 bases between them. CDR3 residues: CASSSGWGRDTEAFF. The CDR3 DNA follows: TGTGCCAGCAGCTCGGGTTGGGGGAGGGACACTGAAGCTTTCTTT.

Notes on this clonotype: The junction departs from germline at one end; a sequencing error may be responsible. The chain joins TRBV15 to TRBJ1-1, with D tentatively TRBD1 (6 bases). This CDR3 has 11 amino acids. CDR1 and CDR2 from the germline V gene are LNHNV and YYDKDF (reference sequence). CDR3: CATSTRTEVFF. The CDR3 DNA reads TGTGCCACCAGCACCCGGACAGAAGTTTTCTTT.

The chain is built from TRBV20-1 and TRBJ1-1; TRBD1 matches 7 bases. The CDR3 spans 13 residues. CDR1 is DFQATT, CDR2 SNEGSKA, per germline (reference sequence). V dropped 5 bases and J dropped 1; count of bases not matched to a gene: 4. CDR3 DNA: TGCAGTGCTTTTGACAGGGCGAACACTGAAGCTTTCTTT. Translated: CSAFDRANTEAFF.

This sequence joins TRBV29-1 and TRBJ2-3; D may be TRBD2 (6 bases). In germline, CDR1 is SQVTM, CDR2 ANQGSEA. Trimming shortened V by 5 bases and J by 4 bases, and 19 bases separated the two germline ends. CDR3 length: 15 amino acids. This CDR3 reads CSVRLTSPASDTQYF. The CDR3 bases are TGCAGCGTTCGACTGACTAGTCCTGCGTCAGATACGCAGTATTTT.

The chain couples TRBV7-9 to TRBJ1-3; D unclear. Germline V gene data show CDR1 as SEHNR and CDR2 as FQNEAQ (reference sequence). V was cut by 5 bases and J by 0 bases, with 8 bases left in between. This CDR3 region has 14 residues. This CDR3 reads CASSPTDSGNTIYF. In nucleotides, the CDR3 is TGTGCCAGCAGCCCGACGGACTCTGGAAACACCATATATTTT.

The chain couples TRBV6-1 to TRBJ2-7, with 12 bases matching TRBD2. This CDR3 spans 14 amino acids. Germline-derived CDR1 and CDR2 are MNHNS and SASEGT. After removal of 8 bases from V and 3 bases from J, the junction contained 5 bases not matched to a gene. CDR3 bases: TGTGCCAGCTTGAGGACTAGCGGGGTCTACGAGCAGTACTTC. Encoded protein: CASLRTSGVYEQYF.

CDR3 DNA sequence: TGTGCCACCAGCGAATCCCATAGCACAGATACGCAGTATTTT. Protein product: CATSESHSTDTQYF. The rearrangement links TRBV15 to TRBJ2-3; D is undetermined. V lost 5 bases and J 0 bases, leaving 9 bases between the germline ends. Germline V gives CDR1 LNHNV, CDR2 YYDKDF (reference sequence). The CDR3 contains 14 residues. The full variable domain, with the rest looked up from reference TRBV15 and TRBJ2-3, is DAMVIQNPRYQVTQFGKPVTLSCSQTLNHNVMYWYQQKSSQAPKLLFHYYDKDFNNEADTPDNFQSRRPNTSFCFLDIRSPGLGDTAMYLCATSESHSTDTQYFGPGTRLTVL.

A single count supports this clonotype. This chain uses TRBV11-1 with TRBJ2-1; D gene unclear. Germline loops: CDR1 SGHAT, CDR2 FQDESV (reference sequence). The CDR3 is 13 amino acids. V dropped 4 bases and J dropped 3 bases, with 7 bases sitting between them. DNA for the CDR3: TGTGCCAGCAGCTCTGAAGACTACAATGAGCAGTTCTTC. This encodes CASSSEDYNEQFF. Full variable domain (remainder filled in from reference TRBV11-1 and TRBJ2-1): EAEVAQSPRYKITEKSQAVAFWCDPISGHATLYWYRQILGQGPELLVQFQDESVVDDSQLPKDRFSAERLKGVDSTLKIQPAELGDSAMYLCASSSEDYNEQFFGPGTRLTVL.

As DNA, the CDR3 is TGTGCCAGCAGCTCCCGGACTAACCCAAGCTCCTACGAGCAGTACTTC. Amino acids: CASSSRTNPSSYEQYF. V is TRBV13 and J is TRBJ2-7; tentative D call: TRBD2 (6 bases). Trimming left V 4 bases short and J 0 bases short, with 16 bases between. Germline lookup yields CDR1 PRHDT and CDR2 FYEKMQ (reference sequence). The CDR3 sequence is 16 residues long.

Notes on this clonotype: At one end the junction does not follow the germline gene, possibly because of a read error. The chain joins TRBV12-3 or TRBV12-4 to TRBJ1-3; D is undetermined. The CDR3 covers 11 residues. CDR3 sequence reads: CASKFGGLFDF. For the CDR3, the DNA is TGTGCCAGCAAGTTTGGAGGTCTGTTCGATTTT.

This chain joins TRBV12-3 or TRBV12-4 and TRBJ1-5; 8 bases map to TRBD1. The CDR3 is 15 residues long. The V and J ends lost 6 bases and 1 base, in that order; junction bases with no gene match: 5. The CDR3 sequence is CASSRTGSSNQPQHF. CDR3 nucleotide sequence: TGTGCCAGCAGCCGGACAGGGTCAAGCAATCAGCCCCAGCATTTT.

V is TRBV2 and J is TRBJ2-3, with D unresolved. V was cut by 6 bases and J by 7 bases, with 5 bases left in between. The CDR3 runs to 10 residues. Germline assignment: CDR1 SNHLY and CDR2 FYNNEI. Here the CDR3 DNA reads TGTGCCAGCAGGGGTCATACGCAGTATTTT. Residues: CASRGHTQYF.

The rearrangement uses TRBV7-2 and TRBJ2-3; D may be TRBD1 (5 bases). The V end was cut by 5 bases, the J end by 5 bases, with 14 bases between. The length of the CDR3 is 14 residues. CDR1 and CDR2 (germline): SGHTA, FQGNSA. The DNA for the CDR3 is TGTGCCAGCAGCCCAGTAGGGGTACGAGATACGCAGTATTTT. This gives the protein CASSPVGVRDTQYF.

The CDR3 sequence is CASGLTSGPPDEQFF. The CDR3 DNA follows: TGTGCCAGTGGCCTGACTAGCGGGCCCCCCGATGAGCAGTTCTTC. J is TRBJ2-1 and V is TRBV2, with 10 bases identical to TRBD2. From germline, CDR1 is SNHLY and CDR2 FYNNEI. The CDR3 is made up of 15 amino acids. The ends lost 9 bases at V and 8 bases at J; junction bases unmatched: 13.

The chain is built from TRBV7-8 and TRBJ2-5; D is possibly TRBD1 or TRBD2 (5 bases each). V lost 2 bases, J lost 1 base, and 11 bases lay in between. CDR1 and CDR2 (germline): SGHVS, FQNEAQ. The CDR3 has 15 amino acids. The CDR3 DNA reads TGTGCCAGCAGCTTATCCCCGGGGACCCAAGAGACCCAGTACTTC. Translation: CASSLSPGTQETQYF.

V gene TRBV19 combines with J gene TRBJ1-2; a possible D gene is TRBD1 (5 bases). V lost 3 bases, J lost 4 bases, and 15 bases lay in between. Germline CDR1 and CDR2: LNHDA and SQIVND (reference sequence). The CDR3 has 15 amino acids. The CDR3 region has the DNA TGTGCCAGTAGTATCCCTCCGGGTAGGGGCTATGGCTACACCTTC. It codes for CASSIPPGRGYGYTF.

The CDR3 sequence: CASSGQVGVSVRTKNIQYF. The CDR3 DNA reads as TGTGCCAGCAGTGGACAGGTCGGGGTGTCGGTCCGAACCAAAAACATTCAGTACTTC. The rearrangement joins TRBV6-2 or TRBV6-3 to TRBJ2-4, with 7 bases identical to TRBD1. The germline gives CDR1 MNHEY, CDR2 SVGEGT. Trimming at V came to 5 bases and at J to 2 bases, leaving 18 bases not matched to a gene. This CDR3 spans 19 amino acids.

The chain combines TRBV5-1 with TRBJ2-7; D remains ambiguous. V was cut by 0 bases and J by 5 bases, with 3 bases left in between. Germline CDR1 reads SGHRS; CDR2 reads YFSETQ. CDR3 size: 11 residues. CDR3 DNA sequence: TGCGCCAGCAGCTTGGGGAACGAGCAGTACTTC. As protein: CASSLGNEQYF.

The chain joins TRBV7-9 to TRBJ2-3; D tentatively fits TRBD1 or TRBD2 (5 bases each). The CDR3 consists of 15 residues. CDR1 SEHNR and CDR2 FQNEAQ come from the germline V gene (reference sequence). V lost 5 bases to trimming and J lost 8 bases, with 20 bases between them. In DNA form, the CDR3 reads TGTGCCAGCAGCCTCCGGGGCGGTCCAGAGCGTACGCAGTATTTT. It is translated as CASSLRGGPERTQYF.

The rearrangement joins TRBV10-3 to TRBJ2-3; D unresolved. This CDR3 is built from 12 residues. Trimming cost V 10 bases and J 1 base, with 9 bases left between them. CDR1 is ENHRY, CDR2 SYGVKD, per germline. The CDR3 loop reads CATFHRTDTQYF. In nucleotides, the CDR3 is TGTGCCACCTTCCACCGCACAGATACGCAGTATTTT.